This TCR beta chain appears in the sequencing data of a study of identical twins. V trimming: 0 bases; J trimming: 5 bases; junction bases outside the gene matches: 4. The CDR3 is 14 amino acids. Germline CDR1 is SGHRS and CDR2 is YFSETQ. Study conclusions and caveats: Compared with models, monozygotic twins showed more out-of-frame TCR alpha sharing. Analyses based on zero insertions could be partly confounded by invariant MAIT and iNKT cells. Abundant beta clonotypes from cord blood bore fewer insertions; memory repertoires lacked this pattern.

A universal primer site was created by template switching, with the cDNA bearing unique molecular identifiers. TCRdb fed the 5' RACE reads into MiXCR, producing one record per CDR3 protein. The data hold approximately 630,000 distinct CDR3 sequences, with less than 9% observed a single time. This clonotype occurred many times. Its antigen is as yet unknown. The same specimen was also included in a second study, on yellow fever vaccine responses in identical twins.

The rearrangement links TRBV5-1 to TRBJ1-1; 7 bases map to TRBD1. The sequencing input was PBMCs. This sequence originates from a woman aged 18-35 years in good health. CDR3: CASSLGGGITEAFF. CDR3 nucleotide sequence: TGCGCCAGCAGCTTGGGAGGGGGCATTACTGAAGCTTTCTTT.